These 16 T cell receptor beta chains share one sample of origin, sequenced in a study of post-analysis software for immune sequencing data. The study, taken as a whole, reports: Compared with controls, patients had more of roughly 5 TRBV segments, including TRBV5-6, TRBV5-1 and TRBV20-1.

The TCR beta cDNA libraries contained unique molecular identifiers. TCRdb re-called the PCR reads with MiXCR, one entry per CDR3 protein. The table has 350,000 to 500,000 distinct CDR3 sequences, approximately 39% seen once; the top ten hold under 9%. The antigens these receptors bind are not known. What was sequenced was blood. The receptors were sampled from a girl aged 2-9 years with multiple sclerosis.

This clonotype was recorded a few times. This chain joins TRBV28 and TRBJ2-5; D unresolved. The CDR3 runs to 13 residues. With 2 bases removed from V and 4 bases from J, the gap between germline ends came to 8 bases. Germline-derived CDR1 and CDR2 are MDHEN and SYDVKM. CDR3: CASSLGGIETQYF. The DNA of the CDR3 is TGTGCCAGCAGTTTAGGCGGTATAGAGACCCAGTACTTC.

This chain joins TRBV7-2 and TRBJ2-5, with TRBD2 as a possible D gene (5 bases). CDR1 SGHTA and CDR2 FQGNSA come from the germline V gene. The CDR3 sequence is 13 residues long. The V end lost 5 bases, the J end lost 2 bases, and 9 bases lay between the germline ends. CDR3 coding DNA: TGTGCCAGCAGCGTCGGGGATCAAGAGACCCAGTACTTC. Translating gives CASSVGDQETQYF.

V and J are TRBV20-1 and TRBJ2-1; no clear D. The V gene lost 6 bases and the J gene lost 8 bases, with 17 bases spanning the gap. In germline, CDR1 is DFQATT, CDR2 SNEGSKA (reference sequence). CDR3 length: 13 residues. The CDR3 reads CSAQSQVNYEQFF. In DNA, the CDR3 is TGCAGTGCCCAATCCCAGGTGAACTATGAGCAGTTCTTC.

The chain combines TRBV7-2 with TRBJ2-3; D might be TRBD2 (5 bases). Trimming left V 5 bases short and J 10 bases short, with 22 bases between. The CDR3 is made up of 15 amino acids. CDR1 is SGHTA and CDR2 is FQGNSA in the germline V gene. The CDR3 nucleotides are TGTGCCAGCAGCGCTCAATCCCCCATAGCGACCCCGCAGTATTTT. This codes for CASSAQSPIATPQYF. The variable domain in full, with the rest retrieved from reference TRBV7-2 and TRBJ2-3, is GAGVSQSPSNKVTEKGKDVELRCDPISGHTALYWYRQSLGQGLEFLIYFQGNSAPDKSGLPSDRFSAERTGGSVSTLTIQRTQQEDSAVYLCASSAQSPIATPQYFGPGTRLTVL.

This clonotype was counted a few times. This chain joins TRBV4-3 and TRBJ2-7; D assignment may be TRBD1 or TRBD2 (5 bases each). The CDR3 has 17 residues. Germline V gives CDR1 LGHNA, CDR2 YSLEER. Trimming shortened V by 0 bases and J by 3 bases, and 18 bases separated the two germline ends. The CDR3 region is CASSQERTSGRSYEQYF. CDR3 nucleotides: TGCGCCAGCAGCCAAGAACGGACCTCGGGACGGAGCTACGAGCAGTACTTC.

The V and J genes are TRBV20-1 and TRBJ2-2; D is possibly TRBD2 (5 bases). There are 12 residues in the CDR3. The germline V and J ends were trimmed by 5 bases and 5 bases, with 9 bases remaining between them. Looked up from germline, CDR1 is DFQATT and CDR2 is SNEGSKA (reference sequence). CDR3 in amino acids: CSAARETGELFF. CDR3 DNA sequence: TGCAGTGCTGCCCGGGAAACCGGGGAGCTGTTTTTT.

The chain joins TRBV7-9 to TRBJ1-2; D ambiguous. The germline CDR1 and CDR2 sequences are SEHNR and FQNEAQ (reference sequence). The germline V and J ends were trimmed by 2 bases and 4 bases, with 8 bases remaining between them. The CDR3 has 13 residues. CDR3 sequence: CASSLTEVYGYTF. The DNA of the CDR3 is TGTGCCAGCAGCTTAACAGAGGTCTATGGCTACACCTTC.

This sequence joins TRBV27 and TRBJ2-2; TRBD1 matches at 8 bases. Germline CDR1 and CDR2: MNHEY and SMNVEV (reference sequence). J was trimmed by 6 bases and V by 6 bases; bases with no gene match: 6. The CDR3 consists of 14 residues. CDR3 protein: CASRRTGRAGELFF. CDR3 in DNA: TGTGCCAGCAGGCGGACAGGGCGGGCCGGGGAGCTGTTTTTT.

This clonotype was seen a handful of times. The V gene is TRBV4-1, the J gene TRBJ1-2, with 9 bases matching TRBD1. Germline lookup yields CDR1 MGHRA and CDR2 YSYEKL. The CDR3 contains 17 residues. V was clipped by 2 bases and J by 3 bases; unmatched bases: 10. The CDR3 DNA sequence: TGCGCCAGCAGCCAAATCGGGGACAGGGTGGTCGACTATGGCTACACCTTC. Amino acid sequence: CASSQIGDRVVDYGYTF.

The chain links TRBV6-4 to TRBJ2-1; the D gene could be TRBD1 or TRBD2 (5 bases each). The CDR3 has 13 residues. Deletions cut 5 bases from V and 9 bases from J, with 14 bases between. The V gene's germline CDR1 is MRHNA and CDR2 SNTAGT. CDR3 DNA sequence: TGTGCCAGCAGTCGGACTTCCCAGGGTGAGCAGTTCTTC. Translated: CASSRTSQGEQFF.

The chain is built from TRBV5-4 and TRBJ2-1; 8 nucleotides line up with TRBD2. V shed 4 bases and J 8 bases; nucleotides not matched to a gene: 14. This CDR3 comprises 16 residues. From germline, CDR1 is SGHNT and CDR2 YYREEE (reference sequence). CDR3 in DNA: TGTGCCAGCAGCCCCACTTTAGGGAGCGGGAGAGATGAGCAGTTCTTC. Residues: CASSPTLGSGRDEQFF. Looking up the rest from reference TRBV5-4 and TRBJ2-1 gives the full variable domain: ETGVTQSPTHLIKTRGQQVTLRCSSQSGHNTVSWYQQALGQGPQFIFQYYREEENGRGNFPPRFSGLQFPNYSSELNVNALELDDSALYLCASSPTLGSGRDEQFFGPGTRLTVL.

This clonotype was observed a handful of times. The chain employs TRBV7-3 and TRBJ2-1; perhaps TRBD2 as D (5 bases). This CDR3 is 15 amino acids long. Germline V gives CDR1 SGHTA, CDR2 FQGTGA. Trimming removed 4 bases at V and 5 bases at J, with 15 bases between. The CDR3 is CASSWGVVTNNEQFF. The CDR3 DNA follows: TGTGCCAGCAGCTGGGGAGTGGTGACAAACAATGAGCAGTTCTTC.

V usage is TRBV29-1 and J usage is TRBJ2-3; 9 nucleotides match TRBD2. From germline, CDR1 is SQVTM and CDR2 ANQGSEA. CDR3 length equals 15 residues. With V trimmed by 6 bases and J by 2 bases, 9 bases remained unmatched. The CDR3 DNA is TGCAGCGTAAAACCCCCGGGACTAGCCACAGATACGCAGTATTTT. Translating gives CSVKPPGLATDTQYF.

This clonotype turned up a few times. The V gene is TRBV20-1, the J gene TRBJ2-5; 9 bases line up with TRBD1. Germline loops: CDR1 DFQATT, CDR2 SNEGSKA (reference sequence). V lost 6 bases and J lost 5; bases outside the gene matches: 10. CDR3 length equals 14 residues. The CDR3 nucleotides read TGCAGTGCGCACCCCGGGACAGGGATTGAGACCCAGTACTTC. It codes for CSAHPGTGIETQYF.

CDR3 sequence (DNA): TGTGCCAGCAGTTTATGGTTTAGCGAGGGGAGCTTAAAGACCCAGTACTTC. As protein: CASSLWFSEGSLKTQYF. V usage is TRBV28 and J usage is TRBJ2-5; D may be TRBD1 or TRBD2 (5 bases each). The CDR3 has 17 residues. Trimming removed 0 bases from V and 6 bases from J, with 20 bases in between. Germline CDR1 MDHEN, CDR2 SYDVKM.

This clonotype turned up a few times. V and J are TRBV20-1 and TRBJ2-7; the D call may be TRBD1 or TRBD2 (5 bases each). The germline V and J ends were trimmed by 7 bases and 5 bases, with 21 bases remaining between them. The CDR3 runs 14 residues. The germline CDR1 and CDR2 sequences are DFQATT and SNEGSKA (reference sequence). The CDR3 coding sequence is TGCAGTGTTCTTCCGGGGCGCCCCTGGGACGAGCAGTACTTC. Translated: CSVLPGRPWDEQYF.